What follows is one T cell receptor (beta chain) and its context. This CDR3 is also generated by other DNA sequences in the sample. These data originate in a study of shared clonotypes between healthy human individuals. The CDR3 loop spans 11 amino acids. Germline CDR1 SGHRS, CDR2 YFSETQ. V was trimmed by 0 bases and J by 7 bases, leaving 4 bases between them. Sequenced by immunoSEQ multiplex PCR; TCRdb stores in-frame clones only, minus some. The sample carries about 2 million clones, about 95% recorded once. Cells designated naive CD8 were CD45RO-negative and were positively selected for CCR7, with terminally differentiated effector memory CD45RA+ cells excluded. The donors, all of them Caucasian adults, lived in Nashville, Tennessee.

This TCR came from a man between 18 and 35 years old in good health. V and J are TRBV5-1 and TRBJ1-1; D is unclear. Sequenced sample: naive CD8+ T cells sorted from blood. CDR3 DNA: TGCGCCAGCAGCTTGGGAGTTGAAGCTTTCTTT. Protein product: CASSLGVEAFF. Supplemented by reference TRBV5-1 and TRBJ1-1, the full variable domain reads KAGVTQTPRYLIKTRGQQVTLSCSPISGHRSVSWYQQTPGQGLQFLFEYFSETQRNKGNFPGRFSGRQFSNSRSEMNVSTLELGDSALYLCASSLGVEAFFGQGTRLTVV.